The clone carrying this TCR beta chain has only one observation. As yet, its antigen is unknown. The protocol was immunoSEQ multiplex PCR, while the TCRdb copy is restricted to in-frame clones and leaves out a portion. Here the sample spans more than 150,000 clones, 55% to 85% being singletons. The sample comes from a study of cytotoxic CD8 clonotypes in ibrutinib-treated CLL. On the study more broadly: Partial responses totalled roughly 25 and complete responses 2; after median about six years, approximately 15 remained remitted and about twelve progressed. Treatment had run for a median roughly eleven months, range 6 to 36, when response samples were taken. Findings of the study overall: Before falling back toward baseline at progression, clonality had risen at the time of ibrutinib response.

After removal of 5 bases from V and 4 bases from J, the junction contained 10 bases not matched to a gene. CDR3 length: 16 amino acids. CDR1 is SGHVS and CDR2 is FNYEAQ in the germline V gene. The chain uses TRBV7-6 and TRBJ1-3; the match to TRBD1 covers 8 bases. The specimen was PBMCs, collected after 24 months of ibrutinib treatment. This TCR was sampled from a human donor with chronic lymphocytic leukemia. CDR3 bases: TGTGCCAGCAGCCTCCTGGGACAGGCTATCGGAAACACCATATATTTT. Its translation is CASSLLGQAIGNTIYF.